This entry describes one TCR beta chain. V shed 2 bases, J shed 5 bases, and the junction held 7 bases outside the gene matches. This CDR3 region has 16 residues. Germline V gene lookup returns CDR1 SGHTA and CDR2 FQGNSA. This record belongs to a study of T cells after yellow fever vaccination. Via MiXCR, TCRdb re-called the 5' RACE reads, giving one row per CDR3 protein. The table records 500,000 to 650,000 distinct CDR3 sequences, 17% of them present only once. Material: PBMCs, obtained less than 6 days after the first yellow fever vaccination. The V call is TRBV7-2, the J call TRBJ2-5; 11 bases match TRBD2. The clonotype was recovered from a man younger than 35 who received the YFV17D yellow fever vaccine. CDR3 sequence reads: CASSLNLAGGGETQYF. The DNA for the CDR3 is TGTGCCAGCAGCTTAAATCTAGCGGGGGGTGGGGAGACCCAGTACTTC.